This T cell receptor beta chain was observed in a study of blood T cell repertoires in COVID-19. Study background: Whether acute or convalescent, the COVID-19 samples came from the United States, Italy and Spain. Sample material is recorded as cDNA or gDNA derived from T cells, B-cell-depleted T cells, or PBMCs.

How the authors handled the data: Reference gene primer amplification gave estimated nucleated cell counts. Produced via immunoSEQ multiplex PCR; TCRdb's table is partial and in-frame only. V, J and clone size derive from that table, while D and trimming were established from the DNA sequence. The repertoire consists of about 250,000 clones, with 85% to 90% occurring once and the leading ten covering around 1.4%. Germline values: CDR1 SGHAT, CDR2 FQNNGV. CDR3 length: 13 residues. Trimming pared 5 bases from V and 4 bases from J, leaving 11 bases between. The sequence was collected from a man older than 75 with acute or convalescent COVID-19. V usage is TRBV11-2 and J usage is TRBJ2-5, with unresolved D. The sequenced sample consisted of peripheral blood. CDR3 sequence: CASSPGFRETQYF. CDR3 sequence (DNA): TGTGCCAGCAGCCCCGGTTTCCGAGAGACCCAGTACTTC.